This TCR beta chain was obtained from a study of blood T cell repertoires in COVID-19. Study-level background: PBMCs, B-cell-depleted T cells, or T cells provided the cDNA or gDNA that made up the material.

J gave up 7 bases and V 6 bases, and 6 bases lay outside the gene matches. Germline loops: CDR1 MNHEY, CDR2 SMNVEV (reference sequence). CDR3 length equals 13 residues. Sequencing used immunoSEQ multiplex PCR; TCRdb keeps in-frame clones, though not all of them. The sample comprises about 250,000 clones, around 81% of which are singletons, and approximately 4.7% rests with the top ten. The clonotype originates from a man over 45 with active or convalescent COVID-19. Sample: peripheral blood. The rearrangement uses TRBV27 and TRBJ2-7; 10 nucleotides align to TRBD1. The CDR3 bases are TGTGCCAGCAGAAGGGACAGGGGTGTTGAGCAGTACTTC. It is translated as CASRRDRGVEQYF.